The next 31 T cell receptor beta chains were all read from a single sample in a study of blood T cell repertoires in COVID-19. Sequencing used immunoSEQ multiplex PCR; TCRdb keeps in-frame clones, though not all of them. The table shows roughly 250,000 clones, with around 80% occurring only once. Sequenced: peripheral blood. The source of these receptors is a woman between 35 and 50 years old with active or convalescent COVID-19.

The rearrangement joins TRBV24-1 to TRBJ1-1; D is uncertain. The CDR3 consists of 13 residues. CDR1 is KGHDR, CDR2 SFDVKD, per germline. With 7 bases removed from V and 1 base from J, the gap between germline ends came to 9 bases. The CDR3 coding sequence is TGTGCCACCAGGATGACACAGAACACTGAAGCTTTCTTT. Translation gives CATRMTQNTEAFF.

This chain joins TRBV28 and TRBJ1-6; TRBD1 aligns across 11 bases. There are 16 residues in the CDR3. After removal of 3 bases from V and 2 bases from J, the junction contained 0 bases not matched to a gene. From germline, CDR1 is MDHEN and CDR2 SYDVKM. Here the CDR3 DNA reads TGTGCCAGCAGTTTGGACAGGGGGCCCTATAATTCACCCCTCCACTTT. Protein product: CASSLDRGPYNSPLHF.

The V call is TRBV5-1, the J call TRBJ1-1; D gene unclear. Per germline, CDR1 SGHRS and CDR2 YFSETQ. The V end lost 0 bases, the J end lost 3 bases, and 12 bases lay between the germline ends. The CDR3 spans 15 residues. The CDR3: CASSLDGGRDTEAFF. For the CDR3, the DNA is TGCGCCAGCAGCTTGGATGGCGGGCGGGACACTGAAGCTTTCTTT.

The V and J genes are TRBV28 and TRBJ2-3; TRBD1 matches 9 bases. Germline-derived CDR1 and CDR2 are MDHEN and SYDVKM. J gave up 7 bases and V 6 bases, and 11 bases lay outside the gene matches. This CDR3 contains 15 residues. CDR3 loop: CASSPARTGVYTQYF. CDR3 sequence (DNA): TGTGCCAGCAGCCCTGCCCGGACAGGGGTATATACGCAGTATTTT.

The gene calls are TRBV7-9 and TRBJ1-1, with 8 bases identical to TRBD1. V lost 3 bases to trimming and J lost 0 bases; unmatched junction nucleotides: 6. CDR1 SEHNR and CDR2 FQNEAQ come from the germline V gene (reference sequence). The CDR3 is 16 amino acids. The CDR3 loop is CASSFRQGIMNTEAFF. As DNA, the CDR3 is TGTGCCAGCAGCTTTAGACAGGGGATCATGAACACTGAAGCTTTCTTT. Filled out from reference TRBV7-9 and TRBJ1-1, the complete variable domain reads DTGVSQNPRHKITKRGQNVTFRCDPISEHNRLYWYRQTLGQGPEFLTYFQNEAQLEKSRLLSDRFSAERPKGSFSTLEIQRTEQGDSAMYLCASSFRQGIMNTEAFFGQGTRLTVV.

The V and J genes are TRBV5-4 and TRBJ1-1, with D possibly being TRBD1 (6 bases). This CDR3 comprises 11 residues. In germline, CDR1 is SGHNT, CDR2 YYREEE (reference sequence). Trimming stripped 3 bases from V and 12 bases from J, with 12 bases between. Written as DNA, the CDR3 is TGTGCCAGCAGCTCCCTCAGGGGAACTTTCTTT. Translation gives CASSSLRGTFF.

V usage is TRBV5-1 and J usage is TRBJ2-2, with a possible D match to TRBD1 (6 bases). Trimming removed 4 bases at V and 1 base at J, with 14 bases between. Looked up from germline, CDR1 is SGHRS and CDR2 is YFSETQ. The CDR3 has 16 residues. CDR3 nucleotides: TGCGCCAGCAGCCCCAGGCCAGGGGTGAACACCGGGGAGCTGTTTTTT. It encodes CASSPRPGVNTGELFF.

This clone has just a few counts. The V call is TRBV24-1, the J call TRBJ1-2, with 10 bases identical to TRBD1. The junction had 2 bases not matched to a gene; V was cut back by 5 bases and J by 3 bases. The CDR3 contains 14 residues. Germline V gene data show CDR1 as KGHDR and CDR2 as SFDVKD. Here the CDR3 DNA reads TGTGCCACCAGTGGGGACAGGGGTGACTATGGCTACACCTTC. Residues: CATSGDRGDYGYTF.

The CDR3 is CASQAGADTQYF. The DNA of the CDR3 is TGTGCCAGCCAAGCGGGGGCAGATACGCAGTATTTT. This sequence joins TRBV6-5 and TRBJ2-3; 8 bases are shared with TRBD2. This CDR3 has 12 residues. CDR1 is MNHEY, CDR2 SVGAGI, per germline. Trimming took 8 bases from V and 4 from J; bases not matched to a gene: 2.

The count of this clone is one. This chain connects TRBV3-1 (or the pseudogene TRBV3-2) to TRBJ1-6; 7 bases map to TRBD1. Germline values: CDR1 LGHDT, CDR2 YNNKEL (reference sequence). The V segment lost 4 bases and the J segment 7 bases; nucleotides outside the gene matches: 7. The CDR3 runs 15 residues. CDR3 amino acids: CASSPRDSHNSPLHF. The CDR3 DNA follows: TGTGCCAGCAGCCCTCGGGACAGTCACAATTCACCCCTCCACTTT.

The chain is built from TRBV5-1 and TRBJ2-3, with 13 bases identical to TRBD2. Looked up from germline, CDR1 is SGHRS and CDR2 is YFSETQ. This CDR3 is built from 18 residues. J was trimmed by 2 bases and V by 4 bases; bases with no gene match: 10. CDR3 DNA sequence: TGCGCCAGCAGCCGGACTAGCGGGAGAGGGAGGGTCACAGATACGCAGTATTTT. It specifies CASSRTSGRGRVTDTQYF.

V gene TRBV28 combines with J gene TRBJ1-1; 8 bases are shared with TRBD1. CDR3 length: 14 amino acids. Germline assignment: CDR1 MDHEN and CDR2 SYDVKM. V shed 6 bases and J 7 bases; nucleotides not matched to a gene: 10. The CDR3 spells CASSSTPGTGEAFF. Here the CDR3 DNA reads TGTGCCAGCAGCTCGACACCTGGGACAGGTGAAGCTTTCTTT.

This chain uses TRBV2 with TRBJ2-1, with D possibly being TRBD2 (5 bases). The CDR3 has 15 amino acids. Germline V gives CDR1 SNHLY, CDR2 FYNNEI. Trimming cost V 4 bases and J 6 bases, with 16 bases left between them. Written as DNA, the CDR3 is TGTGCCAGCAGTGTAGATGTCCGGGATGTCAATGAGCAGTTCTTC. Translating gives CASSVDVRDVNEQFF.

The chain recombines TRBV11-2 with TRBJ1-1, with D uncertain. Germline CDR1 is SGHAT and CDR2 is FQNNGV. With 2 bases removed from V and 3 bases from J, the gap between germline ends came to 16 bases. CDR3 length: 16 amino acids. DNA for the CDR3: TGTGCCAGCAGCTTAACCCCAACAGCTGTCGACACTGAAGCTTTCTTT. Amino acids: CASSLTPTAVDTEAFF.

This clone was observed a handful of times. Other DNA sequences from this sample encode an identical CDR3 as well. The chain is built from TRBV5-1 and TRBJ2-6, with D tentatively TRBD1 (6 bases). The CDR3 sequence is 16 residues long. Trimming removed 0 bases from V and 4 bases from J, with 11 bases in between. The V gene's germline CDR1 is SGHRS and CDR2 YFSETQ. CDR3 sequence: CASSLEGVAGANVLTF. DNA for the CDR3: TGCGCCAGCAGCTTGGAGGGGGTGGCAGGGGCCAACGTCCTGACTTTC.

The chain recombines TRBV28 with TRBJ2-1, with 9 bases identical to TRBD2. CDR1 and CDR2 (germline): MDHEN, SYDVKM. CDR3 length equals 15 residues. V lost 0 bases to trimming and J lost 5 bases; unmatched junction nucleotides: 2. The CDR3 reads CASSLWIAGDNEQFF. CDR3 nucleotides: TGTGCCAGCAGTTTATGGATAGCGGGAGACAATGAGCAGTTCTTC.

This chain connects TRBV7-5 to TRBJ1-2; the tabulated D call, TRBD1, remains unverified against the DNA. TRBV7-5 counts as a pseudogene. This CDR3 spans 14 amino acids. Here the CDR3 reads CVRSQWTGVYGYTF. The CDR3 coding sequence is TGTGTCAGAAGCCAATGGACAGGGGTCTATGGCTACACCTTC.

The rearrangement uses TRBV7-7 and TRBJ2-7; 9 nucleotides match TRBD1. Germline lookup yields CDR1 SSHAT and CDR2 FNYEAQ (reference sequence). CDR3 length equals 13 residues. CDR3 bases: TGTGCTAGCAGCCAAAGACAGGGGGGGGAGCAGTACGTC. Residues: CASSQRQGGEQYV.

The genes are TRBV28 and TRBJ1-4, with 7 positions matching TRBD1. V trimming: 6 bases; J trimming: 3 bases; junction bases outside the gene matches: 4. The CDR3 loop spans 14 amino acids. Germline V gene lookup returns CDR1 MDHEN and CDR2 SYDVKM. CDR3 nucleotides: TGTGCCAGCAGGAGACAGGGATCTAATGAAAAACTGTTTTTT. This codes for CASRRQGSNEKLFF.

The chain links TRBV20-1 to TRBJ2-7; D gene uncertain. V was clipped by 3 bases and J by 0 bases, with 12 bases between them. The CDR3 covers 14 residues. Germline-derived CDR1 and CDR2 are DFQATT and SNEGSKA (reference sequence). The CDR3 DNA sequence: TGCAGTGCTAGTACTGATCTAAGCTCCTACGAGCAGTACGTC. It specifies CSASTDLSSYEQYV.

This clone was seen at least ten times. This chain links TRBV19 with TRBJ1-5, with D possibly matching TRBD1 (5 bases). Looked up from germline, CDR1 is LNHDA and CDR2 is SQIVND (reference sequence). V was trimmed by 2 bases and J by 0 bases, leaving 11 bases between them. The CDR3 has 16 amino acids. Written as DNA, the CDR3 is TGTGCCAGTAGTATATACGGGGGAAGTAGCAATCAGCCCCAGCATTTT. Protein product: CASSIYGGSSNQPQHF.

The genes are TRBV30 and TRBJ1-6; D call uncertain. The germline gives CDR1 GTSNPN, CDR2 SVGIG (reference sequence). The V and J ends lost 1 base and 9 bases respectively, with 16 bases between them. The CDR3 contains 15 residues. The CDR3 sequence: CAWSAGEGAGSPLHF. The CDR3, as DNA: TGTGCCTGGAGTGCCGGGGAAGGAGCTGGTTCACCCCTCCACTTT.

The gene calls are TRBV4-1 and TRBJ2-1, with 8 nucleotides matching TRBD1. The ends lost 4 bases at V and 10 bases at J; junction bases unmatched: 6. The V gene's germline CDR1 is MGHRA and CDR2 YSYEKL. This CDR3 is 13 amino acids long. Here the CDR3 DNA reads TGCGCCAGCAGCCCAAGACAGGGGAGGGAGCAGTTCTTC. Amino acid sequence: CASSPRQGREQFF.

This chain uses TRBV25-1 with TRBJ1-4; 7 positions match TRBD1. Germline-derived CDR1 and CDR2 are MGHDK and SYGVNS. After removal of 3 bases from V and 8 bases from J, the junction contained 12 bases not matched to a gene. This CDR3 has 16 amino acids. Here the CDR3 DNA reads TGTGCCAGCAGTGATGAGCGAGGGGGCTCGAAGGAAAAACTGTTTTTT. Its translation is CASSDERGGSKEKLFF. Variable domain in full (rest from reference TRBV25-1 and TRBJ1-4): EADIYQTPRYLVIGTGKKITLECSQTMGHDKMYWYQQDPGMELHLIHYSYGVNSTEKGDLSSESTVSRIRTEHFPLTLESARPSHTSQYLCASSDERGGSKEKLFFGSGTQLSVL.

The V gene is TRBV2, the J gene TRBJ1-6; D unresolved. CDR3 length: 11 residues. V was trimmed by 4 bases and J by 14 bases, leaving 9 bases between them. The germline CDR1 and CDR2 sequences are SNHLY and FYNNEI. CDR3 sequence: CASSVFEALHF. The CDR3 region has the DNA TGTGCCAGCAGTGTATTCGAGGCCCTCCACTTT.

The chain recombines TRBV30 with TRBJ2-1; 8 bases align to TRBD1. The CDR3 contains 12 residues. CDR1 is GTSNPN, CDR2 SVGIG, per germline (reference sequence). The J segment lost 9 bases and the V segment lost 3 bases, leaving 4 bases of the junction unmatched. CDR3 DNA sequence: TGTGCCTGGAGCAGGGGGCCAGGTGAGCAGTTCTTC. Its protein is CAWSRGPGEQFF.

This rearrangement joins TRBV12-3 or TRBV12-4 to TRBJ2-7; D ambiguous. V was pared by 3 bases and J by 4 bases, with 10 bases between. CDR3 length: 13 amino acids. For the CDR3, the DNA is TGTGCCAGCAGTTTGTCGAGTCCTTACGAGCAGTACTTC. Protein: CASSLSSPYEQYF.

In DNA, the CDR3 is TGTGCCAGCAGGGGAGGACAGGGGGCGCCCACCGGGGAGCTGTTTTTT. Translated, it gives CASRGGQGAPTGELFF. The V call is TRBV28, the J call TRBJ2-2, with 11 bases that match TRBD1. The CDR3 is made up of 16 amino acids. Germline V gene lookup returns CDR1 MDHEN and CDR2 SYDVKM. J gave up 4 bases and V 6 bases, and 7 bases lay outside the gene matches.

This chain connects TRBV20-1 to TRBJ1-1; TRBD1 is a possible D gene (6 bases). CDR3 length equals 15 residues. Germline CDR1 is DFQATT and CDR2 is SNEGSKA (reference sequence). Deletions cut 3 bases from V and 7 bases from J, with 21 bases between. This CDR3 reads CSASPTGSQGREAFF. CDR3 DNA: TGCAGTGCTAGTCCAACAGGGTCACAGGGACGTGAAGCTTTCTTT.

The DNA for the CDR3 is TGTGCCAGCAGCGTAGACACAGTCAAAAACATTCAGTACTTC. Protein sequence: CASSVDTVKNIQYF. The gene calls are TRBV9 and TRBJ2-4; D is unclear. Germline V gene lookup returns CDR1 SGDLS and CDR2 YYNGEE. This CDR3 comprises 14 residues. With 0 bases removed from V and 3 bases from J, the gap between germline ends came to 7 bases. Full variable domain (missing parts from reference TRBV9 and TRBJ2-4): DSGVTQTPKHLITATGQRVTLRCSPRSGDLSVYWYQQSLDQGLQFLIQYYNGEERAKGNILERFSAQQFPDLHSELNLSSLELGDSALYFCASSVDTVKNIQYFGAGTRLSVL.

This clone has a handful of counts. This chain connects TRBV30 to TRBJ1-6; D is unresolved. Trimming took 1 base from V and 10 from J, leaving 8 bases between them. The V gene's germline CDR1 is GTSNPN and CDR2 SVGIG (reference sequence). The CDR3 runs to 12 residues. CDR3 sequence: CAWSAGVSPLHF. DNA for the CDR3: TGTGCCTGGAGTGCCGGGGTCTCACCCCTCCACTTT.